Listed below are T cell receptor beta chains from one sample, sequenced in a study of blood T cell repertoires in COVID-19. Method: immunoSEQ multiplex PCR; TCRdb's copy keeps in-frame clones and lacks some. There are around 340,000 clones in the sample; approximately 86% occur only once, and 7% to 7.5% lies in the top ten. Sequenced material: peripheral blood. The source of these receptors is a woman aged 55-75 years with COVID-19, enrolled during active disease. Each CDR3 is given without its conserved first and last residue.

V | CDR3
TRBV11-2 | ASSPRQGAEAF
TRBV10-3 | AISASGRESTEAF
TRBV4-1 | ASSRRRDYEQY
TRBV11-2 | ASSSQGNWNEKLF
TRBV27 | ASSFTGPREQF
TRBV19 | ASSIVQGPYEQY
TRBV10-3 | AISVRFDRSFNYGYT
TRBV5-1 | ASSPTSGQGDHEQY
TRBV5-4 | ASSSHAGGLYNEQF
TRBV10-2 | ASRSGQATNYGYT
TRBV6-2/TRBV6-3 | ASSPGNYGYT
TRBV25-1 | ASSERLDRPLSSLH
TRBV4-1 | ASSQALAGEYNEQF
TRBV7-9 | ASSPGQGAH
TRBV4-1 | ASSPSLDRGHQPQH
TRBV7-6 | ASGGTGLSTDTQY
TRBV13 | ASSSYPTGDRPYEQY
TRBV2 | ASKLDRAYSNQPQH
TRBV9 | ASSVAGGSWNEQF
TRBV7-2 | ASGAPDRGRANEKLF
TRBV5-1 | ASSSGVTSTDTQY
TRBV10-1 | ATGPGGPSGNTIY
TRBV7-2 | ASRLGQESAGELF
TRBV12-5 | ASGSLSGSDEQF
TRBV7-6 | ASSLSGGAPDTQY
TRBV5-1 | ASSLVAHTDTQY
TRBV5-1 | ASSFKAGDYEQY
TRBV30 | AWENLRGEQY
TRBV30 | AWSVPLWRGFGNTIY
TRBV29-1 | SVVRRGGQGSTDTQY
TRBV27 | ASSWSGTGIGGYT
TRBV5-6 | ASSPRGSPNNEQF
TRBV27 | ASSFIGTEAF
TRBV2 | ASSVAGAQETQY
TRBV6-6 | ASSNGLVGSPLH
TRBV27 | ASSLAGRAQNYGYT
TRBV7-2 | ASSAQRQGVRLPWEQY
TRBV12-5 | ASGQQSGGTQY
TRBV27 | ASSSGVGYT
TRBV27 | ASSYDRGLQPQH
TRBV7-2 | ASRLAGGPAQY
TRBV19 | ASSIAQAGGYNEQF
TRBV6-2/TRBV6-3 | ASSTTGYGYT
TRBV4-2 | ASSQDSGVNYGYT
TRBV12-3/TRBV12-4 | ASSRDGSDEQF
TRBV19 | ASSRGRGISNQPQH
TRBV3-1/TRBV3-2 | ASSPRLGADTQY
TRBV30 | ASSLSYEQY
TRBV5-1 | ASSQAGNTGELF
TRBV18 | ASSRNRGNTEAF
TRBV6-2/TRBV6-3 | ASSYVAINLYEQY
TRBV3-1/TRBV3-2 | ASSGGTQETQY
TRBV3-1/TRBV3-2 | ASSLSGGQETQY
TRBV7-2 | ASSLVQVNQPQH
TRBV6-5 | ASSWAGIGGAYEQY
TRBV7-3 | ASRSDGNHTQY
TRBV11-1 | ASSLGRGRAYNEQF
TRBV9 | ASSLTSGYNEQF
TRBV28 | ASSSYGVRGNEQY